These T cell receptor beta chains were read from a single sample in a study of T-cell reconstitution after alpha-beta-depleted transplantation in children. TCRdb itself ran the PCR reads through MiXCR, one entry per CDR3 protein. There are some 260,000 distinct CDR3 sequences in the sample; around 25% occur only once, and roughly 5% lies in the top ten. Sequencing was performed on PBMCs, mostly from graft donor cells, taken 360 days after TCRalphabeta/CD19-depleted stem cell transplant. The receptors stem from a female patient between 2 and 15 years old who had a stem cell transplant for congenital amegakaryocytic thrombocytopenia, so the T cells may come from the graft donor. CDR3s include the opening cysteine and the closing phenylalanine or tryptophan. Each record gives: J gene, clone size, D gene, V gene, CDR3 protein, CDR3 DNA. The D gene is left open where the match is weak. Some rows mark clone size as missing; the rest say once, few, many or name a class of expanded clone.

j_call: TRBJ2-7
clone_size: few
d_call: -
v_call: TRBV12-3/TRBV12-4
cdr3_aa: CASSHGRGEQYF
cdr3_nt: TGTGCCAGCAGCCATGGACGCGGCGAGCAGTACTTC

j_call: TRBJ1-5
clone_size: few
d_call: -
v_call: TRBV25-1
cdr3_aa: CASSDYSGQPQHF
cdr3_nt: TGTGCCAGCAGTGATTACTCTGGACAGCCCCAGCATTTT

j_call: TRBJ1-6
clone_size: -
d_call: TRBD1
v_call: TRBV12-3/TRBV12-4
cdr3_aa: CASSETGGGSPLHF
cdr3_nt: TGTGCCAGCAGCGAAACAGGGGGCGGTTCACCCCTCCACTTT

j_call: TRBJ1-6
clone_size: -
d_call: -
v_call: TRBV11-2
cdr3_aa: CASTLDRPEGNSPLHF
cdr3_nt: TGTGCCAGCACCCTCGACCGCCCCGAGGGGAATTCACCCCTCCACTTT

j_call: TRBJ2-2
clone_size: few
d_call: TRBD2
v_call: TRBV24-1
cdr3_aa: CATSAPTAGLNTGELFF
cdr3_nt: TGTGCCACCAGTGCCCCAACCGCGGGACTAAACACCGGGGAGCTGTTTTTT

j_call: TRBJ2-5
clone_size: few
d_call: TRBD2
v_call: TRBV12-3/TRBV12-4
cdr3_aa: CASSYPRGGRETQYF
cdr3_nt: TGTGCCAGCAGTTACCCGCGCGGGGGACGGGAGACCCAGTACTTC

j_call: TRBJ2-1
clone_size: few
d_call: -
v_call: TRBV2
cdr3_aa: CASSLQDWYNEQFF
cdr3_nt: TGTGCCAGCAGCCTTCAGGACTGGTACAATGAGCAGTTCTTC

j_call: TRBJ1-2
clone_size: -
d_call: -
v_call: TRBV27
cdr3_aa: CTSSSPPGRPPREYYGYTF
cdr3_nt: TGCACCAGCAGTTCACCACCGGGACGACCTCCCCGGGAATACTATGGCTACACCTTC

j_call: TRBJ1-1
clone_size: -
d_call: -
v_call: TRBV7-9
cdr3_aa: CASSLYGEAFF
cdr3_nt: TGTGCCAGCAGCTTATACGGTGAAGCTTTCTTT

j_call: TRBJ2-5
clone_size: -
d_call: -
v_call: TRBV20-1
cdr3_aa: CSAGEDGYQETQYF
cdr3_nt: TGCAGTGCTGGGGAGGACGGGTACCAAGAGACCCAGTACTTC

j_call: TRBJ2-7
clone_size: -
d_call: -
v_call: TRBV3-1
cdr3_aa: CASSPSAYEQYF
cdr3_nt: TGTGCCAGCAGCCCGAGTGCCTACGAGCAGTACTTC

j_call: TRBJ1-1
clone_size: -
d_call: -
v_call: TRBV12-3/TRBV12-4
cdr3_aa: CASSLGTYTEAFF
cdr3_nt: TGTGCCAGCAGTTTAGGTACATACACTGAAGCTTTCTTT

j_call: TRBJ2-1
clone_size: -
d_call: -
v_call: TRBV7-9
cdr3_aa: CASSSGGYEQFF
cdr3_nt: TGTGCCAGCAGCTCCGGGGGTTATGAGCAGTTCTTC

j_call: TRBJ2-7
clone_size: many
d_call: -
v_call: TRBV12-3/TRBV12-4
cdr3_aa: CASSFSGAYEQYF
cdr3_nt: TGTGCCAGCAGCTTCTCCGGGGCCTACGAGCAGTACTTC

j_call: TRBJ1-1
clone_size: -
d_call: -
v_call: TRBV2
cdr3_aa: CASIVDSMNTEAFF
cdr3_nt: TGTGCCAGCATCGTAGACAGCATGAACACTGAAGCTTTCTTT

j_call: TRBJ2-1
clone_size: many
d_call: TRBD1
v_call: TRBV5-1
cdr3_aa: CASSLGQGMIF
cdr3_nt: TGCGCCAGCAGCTTGGGACAGGGGATGATCTTC

j_call: TRBJ1-2
clone_size: -
d_call: -
v_call: TRBV7-6
cdr3_aa: CASSPKENYGYTF
cdr3_nt: TGTGCCAGCAGCCCAAAGGAGAACTATGGCTACACCTTC

j_call: TRBJ1-5
clone_size: few
d_call: -
v_call: TRBV4-3
cdr3_aa: CASSQDYGNQPQHF
cdr3_nt: TGCGCCAGCAGCCAAGATTATGGGAATCAGCCCCAGCATTTT

j_call: TRBJ2-1
clone_size: -
d_call: -
v_call: TRBV19
cdr3_aa: CASSTGLRLDEQFF
cdr3_nt: TGTGCCAGTAGTACGGGGCTAAGGTTAGATGAGCAGTTCTTC

j_call: TRBJ2-1
clone_size: -
d_call: -
v_call: TRBV5-4
cdr3_aa: CASSFGPSGSRKYPYNEQFF
cdr3_nt: TGTGCCAGCAGCTTTGGGCCATCTGGGTCTCGGAAATACCCCTACAATGAGCAGTTCTTC

j_call: TRBJ1-3
clone_size: -
d_call: -
v_call: TRBV12-3/TRBV12-4
cdr3_aa: CASSRKGNTIYF
cdr3_nt: TGTGCCAGCAGCCGGAAAGGAAACACCATATATTTT

j_call: TRBJ2-1
clone_size: few
d_call: TRBD2
v_call: TRBV3-1
cdr3_aa: CASSLGGAFSNEQFF
cdr3_nt: TGTGCCAGCAGCCTCGGGGGGGCCTTCAGCAATGAGCAGTTCTTC

j_call: TRBJ2-1
clone_size: -
d_call: TRBD2
v_call: TRBV4-3
cdr3_aa: CASSQRTSWDNEQFF
cdr3_nt: TGCGCCAGCAGCCAAAGGACTAGCTGGGACAATGAGCAGTTCTTC

j_call: TRBJ1-5
clone_size: few
d_call: -
v_call: TRBV20-1
cdr3_aa: CSARLAGNQPQHF
cdr3_nt: TGCAGTGCTAGGTTGGCAGGGAATCAGCCCCAGCATTTT

j_call: TRBJ1-4
clone_size: -
d_call: -
v_call: TRBV2
cdr3_aa: CASRERGGATNEKLFF
cdr3_nt: TGTGCCAGCAGAGAAAGGGGGGGTGCAACTAATGAAAAACTGTTTTTT

j_call: TRBJ1-1
clone_size: -
d_call: -
v_call: TRBV20-1
cdr3_aa: CSLGPGNTEAFF
cdr3_nt: TGCAGTTTGGGCCCAGGGAACACTGAAGCTTTCTTT

j_call: TRBJ2-3
clone_size: -
d_call: -
v_call: TRBV7-2
cdr3_aa: CASSRRGGTDTQYF
cdr3_nt: TGTGCCAGCAGTCGGCGGGGTGGCACAGATACGCAGTATTTT

j_call: TRBJ1-2
clone_size: -
d_call: -
v_call: TRBV7-9
cdr3_aa: CASSTAAYGYTF
cdr3_nt: TGTGCCAGCAGCACGGCTGCCTATGGCTACACCTTC

j_call: TRBJ1-4
clone_size: -
d_call: -
v_call: TRBV28
cdr3_aa: CASSLEPNEKLFF
cdr3_nt: TGTGCCAGCAGTTTAGAACCTAATGAAAAACTGTTTTTT

j_call: TRBJ2-5
clone_size: few
d_call: TRBD1
v_call: TRBV20-1
cdr3_aa: CSARDIRQGEETQYF
cdr3_nt: TGCAGTGCTAGAGATATACGACAGGGTGAAGAGACCCAGTACTTC

j_call: TRBJ2-1
clone_size: few
d_call: TRBD1
v_call: TRBV5-1
cdr3_aa: CASSYTPGQGLAEQFF
cdr3_nt: TGCGCCAGCAGTTATACACCGGGACAGGGGCTCGCTGAGCAGTTCTTC

j_call: TRBJ1-5
clone_size: -
d_call: TRBD1
v_call: TRBV29-1
cdr3_aa: CSVGTGGSNQPQHF
cdr3_nt: TGCAGCGTTGGGACAGGAGGCAGCAATCAGCCCCAGCATTTT

j_call: TRBJ2-7
clone_size: -
d_call: -
v_call: TRBV11-2
cdr3_aa: CASSLDNGQGSPFYEQYF
cdr3_nt: TGTGCCAGCAGCTTAGATAACGGGCAGGGTAGTCCCTTCTACGAGCAGTACTTC

j_call: TRBJ1-2
clone_size: few
d_call: TRBD1
v_call: TRBV7-8
cdr3_aa: CASSSIDRAKNYGYTF
cdr3_nt: TGTGCCAGCAGCTCCATCGACAGGGCGAAAAACTATGGCTACACCTTC

j_call: TRBJ1-1
clone_size: few
d_call: -
v_call: TRBV12-3/TRBV12-4
cdr3_aa: CASTLFGGNTEAFF
cdr3_nt: TGTGCCAGCACCCTGTTTGGGGGGAACACTGAAGCTTTCTTT

j_call: TRBJ2-5
clone_size: -
d_call: -
v_call: TRBV7-7
cdr3_aa: CASSLEGGLQETQYF
cdr3_nt: TGTGCCAGCAGCTTAGAAGGGGGACTTCAGGAGACCCAGTACTTC

j_call: TRBJ2-1
clone_size: many
d_call: -
v_call: TRBV4-1
cdr3_aa: CASSLPLGSYNEQFF
cdr3_nt: TGCGCCAGCAGCCTACCCTTGGGGTCCTACAATGAGCAGTTCTTC

j_call: TRBJ1-1
clone_size: -
d_call: TRBD1
v_call: TRBV5-1
cdr3_aa: CASSPWTGNTEAFF
cdr3_nt: TGCGCCAGCAGCCCCTGGACAGGGAACACTGAAGCTTTCTTT

j_call: TRBJ1-5
clone_size: few
d_call: -
v_call: TRBV4-1
cdr3_aa: CASSQGTVANQPQHF
cdr3_nt: TGCGCCAGCAGCCAAGGAACAGTGGCCAATCAGCCCCAGCATTTT

j_call: TRBJ2-1
clone_size: -
d_call: -
v_call: TRBV15
cdr3_aa: CATSRARGIYNEQFF
cdr3_nt: TGTGCCACCAGCAGAGCACGGGGTATCTACAATGAGCAGTTCTTC

j_call: TRBJ2-3
clone_size: -
d_call: -
v_call: TRBV12-5
cdr3_aa: CASGYSDRPLGDTQYF
cdr3_nt: TGTGCTAGTGGTTACTCTGACAGGCCATTAGGGGATACGCAGTATTTT

j_call: TRBJ1-1
clone_size: -
d_call: -
v_call: TRBV27
cdr3_aa: CASRLGAEAFF
cdr3_nt: TGTGCCAGCAGATTAGGCGCTGAAGCTTTCTTT

j_call: TRBJ2-3
clone_size: few
d_call: TRBD2
v_call: TRBV3-1
cdr3_aa: CASSLTSGAGDTQYF
cdr3_nt: TGTGCCAGCAGCCTAACTAGCGGGGCTGGAGATACGCAGTATTTT

j_call: TRBJ2-7
clone_size: few
d_call: TRBD2
v_call: TRBV4-2
cdr3_aa: CASSQHSLAVESYEQYF
cdr3_nt: TGTGCCAGCAGCCAGCATAGCCTAGCGGTAGAATCCTACGAGCAGTACTTC

j_call: TRBJ1-5
clone_size: -
d_call: TRBD1
v_call: TRBV6-1
cdr3_aa: CASKLDRDRNQPQHF
cdr3_nt: TGTGCCAGCAAATTGGACAGGGATCGCAATCAGCCCCAGCATTTT

j_call: TRBJ2-6
clone_size: -
d_call: -
v_call: TRBV29-1
cdr3_aa: CSVDNSGANVLTF
cdr3_nt: TGCAGCGTCGACAACTCTGGGGCCAACGTCCTGACTTTC

j_call: TRBJ2-1
clone_size: few
d_call: TRBD2
v_call: TRBV28
cdr3_aa: CASRLAGYNEQFF
cdr3_nt: TGTGCCAGCAGACTAGCGGGCTACAATGAGCAGTTCTTC

j_call: TRBJ1-5
clone_size: few
d_call: -
v_call: TRBV28
cdr3_aa: CASSLLKGGSGQPQHF
cdr3_nt: TGTGCCAGCAGCCTCCTAAAAGGGGGTTCGGGTCAGCCCCAGCATTTT

j_call: TRBJ2-5
clone_size: -
d_call: -
v_call: TRBV18
cdr3_aa: CASSPKGWPQETQYF
cdr3_nt: TGTGCCAGCTCACCAAAGGGCTGGCCACAAGAGACCCAGTACTTC

j_call: TRBJ1-1
clone_size: few
d_call: -
v_call: TRBV6-1
cdr3_aa: CASRDQTVGRTEAFF
cdr3_nt: TGTGCCAGCAGAGACCAGACAGTGGGGCGCACTGAAGCTTTCTTT

j_call: TRBJ2-1
clone_size: few
d_call: TRBD2
v_call: TRBV12-3/TRBV12-4
cdr3_aa: CASSFPAGGPKEQFF
cdr3_nt: TGTGCCAGCAGTTTTCCAGCGGGAGGGCCGAAAGAGCAGTTCTTC

j_call: TRBJ1-1
clone_size: few
d_call: -
v_call: TRBV7-9
cdr3_aa: CASSPQKNTEAFF
cdr3_nt: TGTGCCAGCAGCCCGCAAAAGAACACTGAAGCTTTCTTT

j_call: TRBJ1-5
clone_size: few
d_call: -
v_call: TRBV5-1
cdr3_aa: CASSLEGSNQPQHF
cdr3_nt: TGCGCCAGCAGCTTGGAGGGTAGCAATCAGCCCCAGCATTTT

j_call: TRBJ2-1
clone_size: -
d_call: -
v_call: TRBV20-1
cdr3_aa: CSATRGGFSYNEQFF
cdr3_nt: TGCAGTGCTACCCGAGGGGGGTTTTCCTACAATGAGCAGTTCTTC

j_call: TRBJ2-1
clone_size: -
d_call: TRBD2
v_call: TRBV9
cdr3_aa: CASSVSSGMRNEQFF
cdr3_nt: TGTGCCAGCAGCGTTTCTAGCGGGATGCGTAATGAGCAGTTCTTC

j_call: TRBJ2-1
clone_size: few
d_call: -
v_call: TRBV5-1
cdr3_aa: CASGTERRTHNEQFF
cdr3_nt: TGCGCCAGCGGGACGGAGAGGAGGACACACAATGAGCAGTTCTTC

j_call: TRBJ1-6
clone_size: few
d_call: -
v_call: TRBV7-2
cdr3_aa: CASSLLRGYNSPLHF
cdr3_nt: TGTGCCAGCAGCCTCTTGAGGGGCTATAATTCACCCCTCCACTTT

j_call: TRBJ2-7
clone_size: -
d_call: -
v_call: TRBV28
cdr3_aa: CASSPLMGDEQYF
cdr3_nt: TGTGCCAGCAGTCCCCTCATGGGGGACGAGCAGTACTTC

j_call: TRBJ2-1
clone_size: many
d_call: -
v_call: TRBV20-1
cdr3_aa: CSARPTRIYNEQFF
cdr3_nt: TGCAGTGCCCGCCCGACTAGAATCTACAATGAGCAGTTCTTC